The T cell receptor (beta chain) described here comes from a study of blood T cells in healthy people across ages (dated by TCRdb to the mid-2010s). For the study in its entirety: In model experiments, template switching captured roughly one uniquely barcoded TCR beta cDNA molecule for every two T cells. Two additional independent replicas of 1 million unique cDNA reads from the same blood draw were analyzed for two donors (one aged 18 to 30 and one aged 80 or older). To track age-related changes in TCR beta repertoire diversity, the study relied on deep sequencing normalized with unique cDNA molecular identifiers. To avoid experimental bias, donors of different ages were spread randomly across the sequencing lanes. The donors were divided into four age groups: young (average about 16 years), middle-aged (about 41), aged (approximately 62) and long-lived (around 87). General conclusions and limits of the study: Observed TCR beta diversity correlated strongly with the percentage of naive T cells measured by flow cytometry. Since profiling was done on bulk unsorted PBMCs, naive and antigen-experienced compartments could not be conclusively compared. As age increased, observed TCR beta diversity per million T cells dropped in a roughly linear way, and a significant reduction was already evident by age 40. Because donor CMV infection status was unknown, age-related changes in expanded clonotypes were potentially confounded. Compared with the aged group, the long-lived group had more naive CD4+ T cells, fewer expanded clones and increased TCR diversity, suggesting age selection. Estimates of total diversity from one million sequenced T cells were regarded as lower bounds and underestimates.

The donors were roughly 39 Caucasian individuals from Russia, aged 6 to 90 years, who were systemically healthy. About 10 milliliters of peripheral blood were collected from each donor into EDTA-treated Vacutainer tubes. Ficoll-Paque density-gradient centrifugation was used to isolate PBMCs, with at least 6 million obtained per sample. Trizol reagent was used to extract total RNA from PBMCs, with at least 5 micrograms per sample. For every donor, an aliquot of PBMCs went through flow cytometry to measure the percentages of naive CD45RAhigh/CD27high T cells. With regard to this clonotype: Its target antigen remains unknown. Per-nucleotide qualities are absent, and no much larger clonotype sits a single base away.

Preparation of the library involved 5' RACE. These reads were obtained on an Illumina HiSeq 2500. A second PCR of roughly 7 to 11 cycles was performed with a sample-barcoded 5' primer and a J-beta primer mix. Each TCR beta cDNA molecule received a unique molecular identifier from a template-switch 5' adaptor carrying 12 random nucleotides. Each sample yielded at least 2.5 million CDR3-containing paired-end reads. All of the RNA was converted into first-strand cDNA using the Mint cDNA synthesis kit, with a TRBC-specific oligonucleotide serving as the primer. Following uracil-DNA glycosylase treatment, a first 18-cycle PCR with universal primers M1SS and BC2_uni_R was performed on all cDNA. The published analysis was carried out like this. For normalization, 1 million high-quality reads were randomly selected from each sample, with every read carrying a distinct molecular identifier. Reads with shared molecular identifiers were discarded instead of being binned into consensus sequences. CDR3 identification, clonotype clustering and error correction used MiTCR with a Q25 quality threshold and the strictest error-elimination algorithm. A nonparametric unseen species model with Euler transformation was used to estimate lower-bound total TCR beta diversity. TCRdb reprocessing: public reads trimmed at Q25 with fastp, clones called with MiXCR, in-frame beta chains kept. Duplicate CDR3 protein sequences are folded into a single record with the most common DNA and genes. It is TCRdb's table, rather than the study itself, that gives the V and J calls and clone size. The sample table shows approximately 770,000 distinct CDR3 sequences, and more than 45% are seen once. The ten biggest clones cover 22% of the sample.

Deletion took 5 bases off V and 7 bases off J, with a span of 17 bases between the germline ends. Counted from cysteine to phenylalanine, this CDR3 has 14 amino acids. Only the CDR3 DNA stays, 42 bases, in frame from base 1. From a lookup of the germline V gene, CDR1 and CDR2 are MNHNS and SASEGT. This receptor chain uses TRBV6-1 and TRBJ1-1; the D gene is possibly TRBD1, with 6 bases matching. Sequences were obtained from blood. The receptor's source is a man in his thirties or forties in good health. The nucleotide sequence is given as TGTGCCAGCAGTCTAAACAGGGCTCTGGATGAAGCTTTCTTT. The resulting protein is CASSLNRALDEAFF.